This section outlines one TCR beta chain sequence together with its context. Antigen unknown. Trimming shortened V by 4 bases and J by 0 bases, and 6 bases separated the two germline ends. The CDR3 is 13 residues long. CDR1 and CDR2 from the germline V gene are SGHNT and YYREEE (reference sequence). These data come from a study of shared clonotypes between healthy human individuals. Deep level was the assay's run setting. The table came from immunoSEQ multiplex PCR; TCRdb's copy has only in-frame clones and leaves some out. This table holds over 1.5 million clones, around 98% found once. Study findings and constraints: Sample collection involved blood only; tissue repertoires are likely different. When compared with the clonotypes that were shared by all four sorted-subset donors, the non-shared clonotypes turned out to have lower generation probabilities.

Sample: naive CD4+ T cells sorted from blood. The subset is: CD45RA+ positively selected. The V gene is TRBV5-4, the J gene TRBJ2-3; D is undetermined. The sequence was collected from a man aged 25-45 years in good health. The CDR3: CASSRPSTDTQYF. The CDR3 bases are TGTGCCAGCAGCCGTCCAAGCACAGATACGCAGTATTTT.